The 16 T cell receptor beta chains below come from one sample, sequenced in a study of CD8+ T cells in alopecia areata. Combined cutaneous lymph node cells underwent sorting by CD4, CD8alpha, NKG2D, NKG2ACE and additional markers. Once RNA had been extracted, it was reverse transcribed into cDNA to act as the sequencing template. The protocol was immunoSEQ multiplex PCR, while the TCRdb copy is restricted to in-frame clones and leaves out a portion. The repertoire has approximately 300,000 clones, none seen only once; the ten largest take about 1.2%. The sequenced material came from CD4+ T cells sorted from a lymph node. Receptors originate from a C3H/HeJ mouse with alopecia areata. The mouse line has the MHC haplotype H2-k.

This clone was found a few times. Each gene name is a mouse one. The read terminates 4 residues before the CDR3 end, so the remaining end is supplied by the germline J gene. The chain employs TRBV13-1 and TRBJ2-7; the match to TRBD1 covers 7 bases. The length of the CDR3 is 13 residues. Germline V gene sequence: CDR1 NSHNY, CDR2 SYGAGN. The CDR3 reads CASSDAGTDEQYF. CDR3 bases read: TGTGCCAGCAGTGATGCAGGGACAGAT.

Points on this clone: Gene names are the mouse ones. The read finishes 4 residues shy of the CDR3 end, and the germline J gene is used to complete it. Other DNA sequences in the sample encode the same CDR3. The chain is built from TRBV31 and TRBJ2-7; TRBD1 agrees at 8 bases. Germline V gives CDR1 GKSSPN, CDR2 SITVG. The CDR3 consists of 13 residues. This CDR3 is CAWSLQGAYEQYF. The CDR3 DNA, read in part, is TGTGCCTGGAGTCTGCAGGGGGCTTAT.

Notes on this clone: The listed genes are named as in mouse. The read halts 4 residues ahead of the CDR3 end, with the missing end drawn from the germline J gene. The V call is TRBV31, the J call TRBJ1-2, with 8 bases lining up with TRBD1. The CDR3 loop spans 13 amino acids. Germline CDR1 GKSSPN, CDR2 SITVG. The CDR3 spells CAWSLPGGGDYTF. Incomplete CDR3 DNA: TGTGCCTGGAGTCTACCAGGGGGCGGC.

This clone was found a few times. Gene names refer to mouse genes. Sequencing ends 4 residues short of the CDR3 end; the germline J gene provides the rest. The chain has TRBV1 and TRBJ1-1; 9 bases are a match to TRBD1. J was trimmed by 4 bases and V by 6 bases; bases with no gene match: 6. Germline lookup yields CDR1 NSQYPW and CDR2 LRSPGD (reference sequence). The CDR3 runs to 14 residues. The DNA read from the CDR3 is TGCACCTGCAGGGATACAGGGGGCGGCACA. As protein: CTCRDTGGGT. The full CDR3 protein is CTCRDTGGGTEVFF.

In regard to this clone: Germline and genes: mouse. The CDR3 is cut off 4 residues early in the read; its end comes from the germline J gene. The chain links TRBV1 to TRBJ2-4; maybe TRBD1 (6 bases). This CDR3 is 14 amino acids long. Trimming took 3 bases from V and 2 from J, leaving 9 bases between them. Germline loops: CDR1 NSQYPW, CDR2 LRSPGD (reference sequence). This chain's CDR3 is CTCSAGTNQNTLYF. Partial CDR3 DNA: TGCACCTGCAGTGCCGGGACAAATCAAAAC.

On this clone itself: Gene labels here are mouse ones. The read ends 4 residues before the CDR3 terminus; that terminus is restored from the germline J gene. In the same sample, other DNA sequences code for this CDR3. This sequence joins TRBV31 and TRBJ1-2, with D unresolved. Trimming took off 0 bases at V and 0 bases at J, with 5 bases between the two ends. This CDR3 spans 13 amino acids. CDR1 and CDR2 from the germline V gene are GKSSPN and SITVG. The CDR3 region is CAWSLQANSDYTF. The DNA read from the CDR3 is TGTGCCTGGAGTCTACAAGCAAACTCC. Supplemented by reference TRBV31 and TRBJ1-2, the full variable domain reads AQTIHQWPVAEIKAVGSPLSLGCTIKGKSSPNLYWYWQATGGTLQQLFYSITVGQVESVVQLNLSASRPKDDQFILSTEKLLLSHSGFYLCAWSLQANSDYTFGSGTRLLVI.

This clone was picked up a small number of times. The gene names here belong to mouse. The CDR3 is cut off 4 residues early in the read; its end comes from the germline J gene. The rearrangement uses TRBV1 and TRBJ2-7, with D possibly being TRBD1 (5 bases). Trimming took off 0 bases at V and 3 bases at J, with 12 bases between the two ends. Looked up from germline, CDR1 is NSQYPW and CDR2 is LRSPGD (reference sequence). This CDR3 is 15 amino acids long. The CDR3 is CTCSADHGRVYEQYF. The sequenced part of the CDR3 DNA is TGCACCTGCAGTGCAGATCACGGCAGGGTCTAT.

Details on this clone: Gene names are the mouse ones. The CDR3 end falls 4 residues outside the read, so it is completed with the germline J gene. The chain recombines TRBV13-1 with TRBJ1-2; 11 bases align to TRBD1. The CDR3 loop spans 15 amino acids. With 2 bases clipped from V and 3 bases from J, the junction kept 3 bases outside the gene matches. Germline CDR1 NSHNY, CDR2 SYGAGN. CDR3 DNA, as far as it was read: TGTGCCAGCAGTGAGGGGACAGGGGGGGACTCC. Its protein is CASSEGTGGDS. The complete CDR3 reads CASSEGTGGDSDYTF.

Worth noting for this clone: These gene names are mouse names. The sequenced fragment ends 4 residues before the CDR3 boundary, so the rest is inferred from the germline J gene. This chain uses TRBV31 with TRBJ2-3; 13 bases match TRBD2. Germline V gene data show CDR1 as GKSSPN and CDR2 as SITVG. CDR3 size: 16 residues. V lost 1 base, J lost 3 bases, and 4 bases stayed unmatched. The CDR3 region is CAWSHGLGGLAETLYF. The covered CDR3 bases are TGTGCCTGGAGTCACGGACTGGGGGGGCTCGCAGAA.

Details on this clone: The gene symbols are mouse symbols. Coverage ceases 3 residues before the CDR3 finishes, and the germline J gene fills in the end. The chain recombines TRBV1 with TRBJ1-6; TRBD1 is a possible D gene (5 bases). TRBJ1-6 is an open reading frame whose function is uncertain. The CDR3 has 16 residues. Germline V CDR1 and CDR2: NSQYPW, LRSPGD (reference sequence). V was trimmed by 0 bases and J by 9 bases, leaving 15 bases between them. CDR3 sequence reads: CTCSADLAGRGSPLYF. The sequenced CDR3 bases are TGCACCTGCAGTGCAGATCTGGCAGGGAGAGGTTCGCCC.

This clone was seen more than once but under ten times. The gene names given are mouse names. The read ends 4 residues before the CDR3 terminus; that terminus is restored from the germline J gene. The sample contains more than one DNA sequence encoding this CDR3. The chain employs TRBV13-3 and TRBJ2-7; the D is unclear. The CDR3 sequence is 12 residues long. Germline V lookup: CDR1 NNHDY, CDR2 SYVADS. The CDR3 protein is CASSEQIYEQYF. The covered CDR3 bases are TGTGCCAGCAGTGAACAAATTTAT.

Comment on this clone: Genes and germline come from the mouse. From the germline J gene comes the end of the CDR3, since the read stops 4 residues before it. Other DNA variants within this sample encode the same CDR3. The chain joins TRBV19 to TRBJ2-7, with TRBD2 matching over 9 bases. The CDR3 is 15 residues long. With V trimmed by 2 bases and J by 0 bases, 3 bases remained unmatched. Germline CDR1 FNHDT, CDR2 SITEND (reference sequence). The CDR3 bases that were read are TGTGCCAGCAGTATTCTGGGGGGGAGCTCCTAT. Its protein product is CASSILGGSSY. The whole CDR3 protein reads CASSILGGSSYEQYF.

Comment on this clone: Gene names denote mouse genes. The CDR3 end falls 4 residues outside the read, so it is completed with the germline J gene. The chain combines TRBV5 with TRBJ2-3; 7 bases agree with TRBD1. Germline V gene sequence: CDR1 LGHNA, CDR2 YNLKQL (reference sequence). The CDR3 has 16 amino acids. Trimming removed 0 bases from V and 0 bases from J; junction bases left unmatched: 3. The sequenced CDR3 bases are TGTGCCAGCAGCCAAGATCGGACAGGTAGTGCAGAA. It translates to CASSQDRTGSAE. The full CDR3 sequence reads CASSQDRTGSAETLYF.

To note about this clone: Gene and germline names: mouse. The observed sequence ends 4 residues before the CDR3 terminus, with the missing tail filled in from the germline J gene. The chain carries TRBV13-1 and TRBJ2-5; D might be TRBD2 (7 bases). In germline, CDR1 is NSHNY, CDR2 SYGAGN. The length of the CDR3 is 14 residues. This CDR3 reads CASSDGGAADTQYF. The covered CDR3 bases are TGTGCCAGCAGTGATGGGGGGGCGGCGGAC.

This clone was counted a few times. All gene names here are mouse names. The CDR3 extends 4 residues past the end of the read, so its final part is completed from the germline J gene. The chain has TRBV13-1 and TRBJ2-1; 9 bases fit TRBD2. CDR3 length: 16 amino acids. The germline CDR1 and CDR2 sequences are NSHNY and SYGAGN. V shed 1 base, J shed 3 bases, and the junction held 5 bases outside the gene matches. CDR3 DNA (partial): TGTGCCAGCAGTGATCTGGGGGGGTCGGGCTATGCT. Translation: CASSDLGGSGYA. Given in full, the CDR3 is CASSDLGGSGYAEQFF.

This clone has more than one count but fewer than ten. Gene names and germline refer to mouse. The read terminates 4 residues before the CDR3 end, so the remaining end is supplied by the germline J gene. The chain combines TRBV1 with TRBJ1-1, with 11 bases that match TRBD1. The J segment lost 1 base and the V segment lost 4 bases, leaving 2 bases of the junction unmatched. The CDR3 extends over 15 amino acids. The V gene's germline CDR1 is NSQYPW and CDR2 LRSPGD (reference sequence). CDR3 sequence: CTCSGTGGGNTEVFF. The covered CDR3 bases are TGCACCTGCAGTGGGACAGGGGGCGGAAACACA.